The TCR beta chain under discussion was sequenced for a study of T-cell memory formation after mild COVID-19 listed by TCRdb under 2021. Regarding the study in general: TCR sequence clusters from the two donors were largely donor specific. The cohort was made up of two young adult volunteers, one female and one male, who were previously healthy. Longitudinal TCRalpha and TCRbeta repertoire sequencing tracked T-cell clones expanding and contracting after mild COVID-19 in a couple of donors.

With regard to this clonotype: Its antigen is currently not known. No base quality values were provided; no much bigger clone lies one nucleotide off.

Ficoll-Paque density gradient centrifugation was used to isolate PBMCs. The V end loses 6 bases and the J end loses 4 bases, and a stretch of 12 bases separates them. There are 13 amino acids in the CDR3, from cysteine to phenylalanine inclusive. Only the CDR3 part of the read is kept: 39 bases, read in frame from the first base. The research as a whole found: SARS-CoV-2 specificity was not confirmed for the second-wave clones peaking on day 37. Only a couple of mild cases were covered in the study, and larger cohorts including severe cases with pre-infection samples were considered necessary. Contracting CD4+ clones were located mainly in the CM and EM memory subsets, whereas CD8+ clones were found to be enriched in EMRA. Some responding clones were found in pre-infection memory, which suggests that pre-existing cross-reactive memory T cells took part in the SARS-CoV-2 response. Clones contracting from day 15 to 85 had balanced CD4/CD8 phenotypes, while a second wave expanding from day 15 to 37 was biased towards CD4+.

The data were produced on an Illumina NovaSeq 6000. Using 5'RACE with constant-segment primers, TCRalpha and TCRbeta cDNA libraries were constructed, with sample barcodes and unique molecular identifiers added in the process. Trizol reagent was used to extract RNA from every sample. Amplification of the libraries took two PCR steps, and the second step added a second sample barcode plus Illumina TruSeq adapters. Sequencing of the libraries was done on an Illumina NovaSeq, producing 2 x 150 bp paired-end reads. The original methods were these. With migec v1.2.7, reads were demultiplexed and then collapsed into UMI-guided consensus sequences. With mixcr v2.1.11, UMI consensuses were aligned to TRA and TRB V and J templates and assembled into clonotypes. Expanded or contracted clonotypes were those called significant by both edgeR and NoisET, with noise models trained on biological replicates. For edgeR calls, the thresholds were a false discovery rate-adjusted p below 0.01 and a log2 fold-change of 1. PCA with hierarchical clustering of max-normalized trajectories of the 1000 most abundant clonotypes was used as exploratory dynamics analysis. Separately sequenced CD4+ and CD8+ repertoires were used to assign the CD4 or CD8 phenotype of responding clones. TCRdb's own reprocessing of the public reads used fastp at Q25 and MiXCR and kept productive beta chains. Every distinct CDR3 protein forms one entry, paired with its most common genes and DNA. The V and J calls reflect TCRdb's pipeline rather than the authors' work. The sample table lists around 310,000 distinct CDR3 sequences, more than 15% of them with a count of one. Clones ranked in the top ten supply 20% to 25% of the sample.

The chain employs TRBV12-3 or TRBV12-4 and TRBJ1-2; the D gene cannot be resolved reliably. The TCR sequence derives from a man between 18 and 35 years old who had mild COVID-19 (a few samples of this study predate the infection). The sample titles of this study are shuffled in the database, so cell type and time point are left out; the donor was told from shared clones. The sequenced sample was PBMCs or a T cell subset sorted from them (not recorded which). The CDR3 protein sequence reads: CASRLSTTYGYTF. The nucleotides read TGTGCCAGCAGGCTCAGTACAACCTATGGCTACACCTTC.